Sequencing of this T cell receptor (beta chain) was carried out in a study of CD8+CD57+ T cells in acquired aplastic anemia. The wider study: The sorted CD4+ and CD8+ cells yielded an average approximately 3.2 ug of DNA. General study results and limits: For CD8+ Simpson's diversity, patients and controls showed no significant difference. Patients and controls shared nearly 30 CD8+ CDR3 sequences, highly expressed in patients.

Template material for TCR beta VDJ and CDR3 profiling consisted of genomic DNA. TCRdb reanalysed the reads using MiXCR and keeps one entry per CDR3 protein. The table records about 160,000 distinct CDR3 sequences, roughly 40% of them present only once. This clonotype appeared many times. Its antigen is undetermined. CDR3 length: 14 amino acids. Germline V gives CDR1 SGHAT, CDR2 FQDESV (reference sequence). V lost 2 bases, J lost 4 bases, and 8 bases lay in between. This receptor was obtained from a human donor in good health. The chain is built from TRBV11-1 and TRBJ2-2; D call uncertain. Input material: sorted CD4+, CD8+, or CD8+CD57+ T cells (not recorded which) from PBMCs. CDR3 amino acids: CASSLPSSTGELFF. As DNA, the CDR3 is TGTGCCAGCAGCTTACCCAGTAGCACCGGGGAGCTGTTTTTT.